A selection of T cell receptor beta chains follows, all from one sample in a study of blood T cell repertoires in COVID-19. Profiling relied on immunoSEQ multiplex PCR, and the TCRdb table lists in-frame clones only, not all of them. The sample yields about 87,000 clones, about four fifths seen once. Sequenced sample: peripheral blood. Every receptor here comes from a woman between 65 and 79 years old with acute or convalescent COVID-19. Each CDR3 is given with its conserved first and last residue. D genes are given only for firm matches. Size is stated for part of the rows, as once, few or many counts, or as a class when the clone is expanded.

J: TRBJ2-1
V: TRBV18
size: -
D: TRBD1
CDR3: CASSQDRGGNEQFF
DNA: TGTGCCAGCTCTCAGGACAGGGGAGGCAATGAGCAGTTCTTC

J: TRBJ1-3
V: TRBV7-9
size: large
D: -
CDR3: CASSSGHLNSGNTIYF
DNA: TGTGCCAGCAGCTCGGGACACCTGAACTCTGGAAACACCATATATTTT

J: TRBJ2-7
V: TRBV30
size: -
D: -
CDR3: CAWSVETGSYEQYF
DNA: TGTGCCTGGAGTGTTGAAACGGGGTCCTACGAGCAGTACTTC

J: TRBJ1-5
V: TRBV6-5
size: -
D: -
CDR3: CASRTQGSNQPQHF
DNA: TGTGCCAGCAGGACACAGGGAAGTAATCAGCCCCAGCATTTT

J: TRBJ1-4
V: TRBV4-1
size: -
D: TRBD1
CDR3: CASSRDRENEKLFF
DNA: TGCGCCAGCAGCCGTGACAGGGAGAATGAAAAACTGTTTTTT

J: TRBJ2-7
V: TRBV6-5
size: once
D: TRBD2
CDR3: CASQRLAGNSYEQYF
DNA: TGTGCCAGCCAGAGGCTAGCGGGGAACTCCTACGAGCAGTACTTC

J: TRBJ1-2
V: TRBV7-9
size: -
D: -
CDR3: CASSTGGYGYTF
DNA: TGTGCCAGCAGTACCGGGGGCTATGGCTACACCTTC

J: TRBJ1-2
V: TRBV3-1/TRBV3-2
size: few
D: -
CDR3: CASADSPIYGYTF
DNA: TGTGCCAGTGCCGACAGTCCTATCTATGGCTACACCTTC

J: TRBJ2-3
V: TRBV5-1
size: -
D: TRBD1
CDR3: CASSPDRSTDTQYF
DNA: TGCGCCAGCAGCCCGGACAGGAGCACAGATACGCAGTATTTT

J: TRBJ1-2
V: TRBV19
size: -
D: -
CDR3: CASSVARNYGYTF
DNA: TGTGCCAGTAGCGTGGCCAGGAACTATGGCTACACCTTC

J: TRBJ1-2
V: TRBV20-1
size: -
D: -
CDR3: CSASLLLMVNYGYTF
DNA: TGCAGTGCTAGTCTCTTACTGATGGTCAACTATGGCTACACCTTC

J: TRBJ2-7
V: TRBV19
size: -
D: -
CDR3: CASSILGSQGGYEQYF
DNA: TGTGCCAGTAGTATTTTGGGCTCCCAGGGTGGCTACGAGCAGTACTTC

J: TRBJ1-1
V: TRBV6-5
size: -
D: TRBD1
CDR3: CASSSRDRGFTEAFF
DNA: TGTGCCAGCAGTTCCCGGGACAGGGGGTTCACTGAAGCTTTCTTT

J: TRBJ1-1
V: TRBV30
size: -
D: -
CDR3: CAWSKNFAGNTEAFF
DNA: TGTGCCTGGAGTAAAAACTTCGCAGGCAACACTGAAGCTTTCTTT

J: TRBJ2-1
V: TRBV11-3
size: -
D: TRBD2
CDR3: CASSLRTSGGYNEQFF
DNA: TGTGCCAGCAGCCTAAGGACTAGCGGGGGGTACAATGAGCAGTTCTTC

J: TRBJ2-3
V: TRBV7-3
size: -
D: TRBD2
CDR3: CASSFGAGGGADTQYF
DNA: TGTGCCAGCAGCTTTGGAGCGGGGGGTGGCGCAGATACGCAGTATTTT

J: TRBJ2-5
V: TRBV7-9
size: -
D: -
CDR3: CASSTEAGFRETQYF
DNA: TGTGCCAGCAGCACCGAGGCGGGGTTCCGAGAGACCCAGTACTTC

J: TRBJ2-1
V: TRBV11-2
size: once
D: -
CDR3: CASSWGGWSSYNEQFF
DNA: TGTGCCAGCAGCTGGGGGGGCTGGAGCTCCTACAATGAGCAGTTCTTC

J: TRBJ2-1
V: TRBV7-3
size: -
D: -
CDR3: CASSLMRGRYNEQFF
DNA: TGTGCCAGCAGCTTAATGCGGGGCAGGTACAATGAGCAGTTCTTC

J: TRBJ1-2
V: TRBV6-1
size: -
D: -
CDR3: CASSEGRPIYGYTF
DNA: TGTGCCAGCAGTGAGGGCCGTCCGATTTATGGCTACACCTTC

J: TRBJ1-6
V: TRBV7-3
size: few
D: TRBD1
CDR3: CASSPTGGSPLHF
DNA: TGTGCCAGCAGCCCAACAGGGGGATCACCCCTCCACTTT